The 9 T cell receptor beta chains reported below all come from one sample, sequenced in a study of shared clonotypes between healthy human individuals. TCRdb's copy holds only in-frame clones and misses some; the assay was immunoSEQ multiplex PCR. The sample lists approximately 470,000 clones; approximately 78% were seen once. Source material: PBMCs. The origin of the receptors is a woman aged 35 to 49 in good health. Some clones in this sample may be carry-over from other donors' samples.

CDR3 loop: CASWQGVGGGFAYEQYF. The CDR3 region has the DNA TGTGCCAGTTGGCAGGGAGTCGGGGGAGGGTTCGCCTACGAGCAGTACTTC. The chain combines TRBV2 with TRBJ2-7, with TRBD2 identical over 7 bases. There are 17 residues in the CDR3. In germline, CDR1 is SNHLY, CDR2 FYNNEI. J gave up 2 bases and V 9 bases, and 19 bases lay outside the gene matches.

This chain joins TRBV18 and TRBJ2-1, with D possibly being TRBD1 or TRBD2 (5 bases each). V gave up 4 bases and J gave up 9 bases, with 19 bases separating them. The CDR3 covers 15 residues. Per the germline V gene, CDR1 is KGHSH and CDR2 is LQKENI. CDR3 nucleotides: TGTGCCAGCTCACTGACAGAGGGCCGTGGGGGTGAGCAGTTCTTC. Its translation: CASSLTEGRGGEQFF.

V is TRBV28 and J is TRBJ2-1; the D gene is possibly TRBD2 (7 bases). Trimming cost V 5 bases and J 5 bases, with 22 bases left between them. Germline-derived CDR1 and CDR2 are MDHEN and SYDVKM. This CDR3 region has 17 residues. In DNA, the CDR3 is TGTGCCAGCAGTCCATTAGCAGTGGGGGGGCGGAACAATGAGCAGTTCTTC. Amino acids: CASSPLAVGGRNNEQFF.

The chain employs TRBV6-5 and TRBJ1-5, with a possible D match to TRBD1 (6 bases). Deletions cut 6 bases from V and 8 bases from J, with 17 bases between. This CDR3 comprises 14 residues. CDR1 and CDR2 from the germline V gene are MNHEY and SVGAGI. CDR3: CASRRTGFVEPQHF. As DNA, the CDR3 is TGTGCCAGCAGACGAACAGGGTTTGTAGAGCCCCAGCATTTT.

This clone is deemed medium-sized. The sample carries other DNA sequences with the same CDR3. The V gene is TRBV29-1, the J gene TRBJ1-5; D may be TRBD1 (5 bases). The CDR3 runs 14 residues. Germline CDR1 reads SQVTM; CDR2 reads ANQGSEA. With 6 bases removed from V and 0 bases from J, the gap between germline ends came to 12 bases. CDR3 residues: CSVATDISNQPQHF. CDR3 nucleotide sequence: TGCAGCGTAGCCACGGACATTAGCAATCAGCCCCAGCATTTT.

V usage is TRBV27 and J usage is TRBJ2-7; no definite D call. The V and J ends lost 3 bases and 3 bases respectively, with 9 bases between them. This CDR3 contains 13 residues. Germline V gene sequence: CDR1 MNHEY, CDR2 SMNVEV (reference sequence). This chain's CDR3 is CASSFRTDYEQYF. CDR3 DNA: TGTGCCAGCAGTTTCCGTACTGACTACGAGCAGTACTTC.

This clone was found once. Other DNA variants within this sample encode the same CDR3. V and J are TRBV19 and TRBJ2-5; 11 bases map to TRBD1. The CDR3 extends over 14 amino acids. The germline V gene encodes CDR1 LNHDA and CDR2 SQIVND (reference sequence). J was trimmed by 5 bases and V by 6 bases; bases with no gene match: 5. This CDR3 is CASRDRGRGETQYF. CDR3 nucleotides: TGTGCCAGTAGGGACAGGGGGCGAGGGGAGACCCAGTACTTC. Based on the CDR3 plus reference TRBV19 and TRBJ2-5, the full variable domain is DGGITQSPKYLFRKEGQNVTLSCEQNLNHDAMYWYRQDPGQGLRLIYYSQIVNDFQKGDIAEGYSVSREKKESFPLTVTSAQKNPTAFYLCASRDRGRGETQYFGPGTRLLVL.

This rearrangement joins TRBV9 to TRBJ2-4, with unresolved D. Trimming stripped 4 bases from V and 6 bases from J, with 11 bases between. Germline V gene data show CDR1 as SGDLS and CDR2 as YYNGEE. This CDR3 is built from 13 residues. In DNA, the CDR3 is TGTGCCAGCAGCCCAGACCAAGGAAACATTCAGTACTTC. Translating it yields CASSPDQGNIQYF.

This chain links TRBV5-1 with TRBJ2-3, with 9 bases aligning to TRBD2. Germline-derived CDR1 and CDR2 are SGHRS and YFSETQ. The CDR3 totals 14 residues. With V trimmed by 4 bases and J by 0 bases, 0 bases remained unmatched. CDR3 in DNA: TGCGCCAGCAGCACTAGCGGGAGCACAGATACGCAGTATTTT. Amino acids: CASSTSGSTDTQYF.